This T cell receptor (beta chain) stems from a study of early T cells in non-severe SARS-CoV-2 infection. Study overall: Investigators sequenced bulk RNA drawn from unsorted whole blood, and chains remained unpaired. The study's findings and limits: Sequences matched to VDJdb favored anti-spike CD8 responses, while private and CD4 specificities were missed.

Individual cDNA molecules were tagged with unique molecular identifiers. A single record per CDR3 protein comes from TCRdb applying MiXCR to the 5' RACE reads. The sample yields tens of thousands of distinct CDR3 sequences, around 4.6% seen once. This clonotype was counted a few times. Its antigen is not identified. V was clipped by 11 bases and J by 7 bases, with 10 bases between them. The germline V gene encodes CDR1 MNHNS and CDR2 SASEGT. This CDR3 region has 10 residues. The V gene is TRBV6-1, the J gene TRBJ2-3; D is unclear. The source of this sequence is an adult who was a healthcare worker with PCR-confirmed SARS-CoV-2 infection or an uninfected control (not recorded which). Sequenced input: whole blood. The CDR3 loop is CAPLAHTQYF. In DNA, the CDR3 is TGTGCCCCATTGGCACATACGCAGTATTTT.